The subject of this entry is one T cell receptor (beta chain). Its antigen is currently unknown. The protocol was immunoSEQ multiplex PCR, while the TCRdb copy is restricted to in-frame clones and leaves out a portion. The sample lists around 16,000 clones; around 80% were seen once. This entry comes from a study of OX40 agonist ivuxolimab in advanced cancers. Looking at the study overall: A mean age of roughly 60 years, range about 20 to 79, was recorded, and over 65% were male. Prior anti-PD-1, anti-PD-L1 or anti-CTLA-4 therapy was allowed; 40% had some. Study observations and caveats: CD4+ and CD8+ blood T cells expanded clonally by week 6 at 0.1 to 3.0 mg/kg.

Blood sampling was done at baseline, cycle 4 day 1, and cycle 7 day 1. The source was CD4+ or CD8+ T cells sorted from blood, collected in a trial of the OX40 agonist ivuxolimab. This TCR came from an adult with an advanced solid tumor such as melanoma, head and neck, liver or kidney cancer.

CDR3 sequence reads: CASSPDIRSEQYF. DNA for the CDR3: TGTGCCAGCAGTCCGGACATAAGATCGGAGCAGTACTTC. The rearrangement uses TRBV27 and TRBJ2-7; D might be TRBD1 (5 bases). V was shortened by 5 bases and J by 7 bases, with 15 bases between the two germline ends. Germline CDR1 and CDR2: MNHEY and SMNVEV (reference sequence). This CDR3 region has 13 residues.